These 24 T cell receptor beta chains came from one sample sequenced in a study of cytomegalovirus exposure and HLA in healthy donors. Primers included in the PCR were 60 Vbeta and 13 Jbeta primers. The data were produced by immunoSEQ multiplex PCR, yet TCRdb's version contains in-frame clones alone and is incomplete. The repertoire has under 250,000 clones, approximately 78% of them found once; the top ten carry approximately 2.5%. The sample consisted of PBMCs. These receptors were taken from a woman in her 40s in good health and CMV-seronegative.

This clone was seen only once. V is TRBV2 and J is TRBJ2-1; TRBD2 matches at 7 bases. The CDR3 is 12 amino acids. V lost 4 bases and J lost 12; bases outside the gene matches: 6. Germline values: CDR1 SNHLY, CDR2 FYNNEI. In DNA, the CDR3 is TGTGCCAGCAGTGTGGGGGGGTGCGTGCAGTTCTTC. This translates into CASSVGGCVQFF.

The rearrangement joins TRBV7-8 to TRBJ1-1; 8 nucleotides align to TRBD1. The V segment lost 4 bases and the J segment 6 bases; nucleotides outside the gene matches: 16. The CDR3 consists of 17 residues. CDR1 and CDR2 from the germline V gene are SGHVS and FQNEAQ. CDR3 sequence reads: CASSSTGASGSRAEAFF. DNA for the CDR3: TGTGCCAGCAGCTCGACAGGGGCATCGGGGAGTAGGGCTGAAGCTTTCTTT.

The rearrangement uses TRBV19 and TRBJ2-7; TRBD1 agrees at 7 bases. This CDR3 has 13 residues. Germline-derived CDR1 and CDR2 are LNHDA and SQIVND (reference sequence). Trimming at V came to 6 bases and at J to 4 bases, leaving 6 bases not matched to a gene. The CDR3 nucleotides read TGTGCCAGTAGGGGGCAGGGGGAGTACGAGCAGTACTTC. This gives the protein CASRGQGEYEQYF.

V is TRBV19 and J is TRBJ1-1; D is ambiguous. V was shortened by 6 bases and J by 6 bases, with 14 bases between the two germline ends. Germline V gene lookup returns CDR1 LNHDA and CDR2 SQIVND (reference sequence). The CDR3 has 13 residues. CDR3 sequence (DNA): TGTGCCAGTAGCTTGGAGAGGGATGCTGAAGCTTTCTTT. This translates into CASSLERDAEAFF.

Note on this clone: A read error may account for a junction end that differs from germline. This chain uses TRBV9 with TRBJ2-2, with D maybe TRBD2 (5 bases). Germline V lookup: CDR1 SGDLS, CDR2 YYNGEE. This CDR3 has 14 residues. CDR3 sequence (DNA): TGTGCCAGCAGCCCCCCGCCTGATACCGGGGAGCTGTCTTTT. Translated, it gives CASSPPPDTGELSF. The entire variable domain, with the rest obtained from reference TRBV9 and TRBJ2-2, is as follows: DSGVTQTPKHLITATGQRVTLRCSPRSGDLSVYWYQQSLDQGLQFLIQYYNGEERAKGNILERFSAQQFPDLHSELNLSSLELGDSALYFCASSPPPDTGELSFGEGSRLTVL.

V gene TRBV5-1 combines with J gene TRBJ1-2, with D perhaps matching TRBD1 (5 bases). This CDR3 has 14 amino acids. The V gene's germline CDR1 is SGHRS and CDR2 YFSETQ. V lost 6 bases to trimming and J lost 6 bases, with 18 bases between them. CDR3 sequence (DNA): TGCGCCAGCACCCCCGGCGGGGGAGGGGATGGCTACACCTTC. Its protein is CASTPGGGGDGYTF.

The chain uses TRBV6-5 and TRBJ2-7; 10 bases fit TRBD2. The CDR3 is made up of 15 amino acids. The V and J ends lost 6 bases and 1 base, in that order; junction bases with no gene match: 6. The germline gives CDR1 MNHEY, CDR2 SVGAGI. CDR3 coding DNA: TGTGCCAGCAGCAACGGAGCGGGAGGGTCCTACGAGCAGTACTTC. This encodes CASSNGAGGSYEQYF.

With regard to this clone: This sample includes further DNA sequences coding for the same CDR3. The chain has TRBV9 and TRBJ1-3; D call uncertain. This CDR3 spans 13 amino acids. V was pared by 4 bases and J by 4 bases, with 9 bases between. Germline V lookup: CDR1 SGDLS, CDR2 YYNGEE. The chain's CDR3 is CASSYLLGNTIYF. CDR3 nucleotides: TGTGCCAGCAGCTACCTACTGGGAAACACCATATATTTT.

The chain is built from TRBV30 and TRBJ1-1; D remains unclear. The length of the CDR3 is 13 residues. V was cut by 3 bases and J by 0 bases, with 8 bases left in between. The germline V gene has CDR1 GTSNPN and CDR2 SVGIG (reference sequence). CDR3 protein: CAWREQLNTEAFF. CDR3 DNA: TGTGCCTGGAGAGAACAGCTGAACACTGAAGCTTTCTTT.

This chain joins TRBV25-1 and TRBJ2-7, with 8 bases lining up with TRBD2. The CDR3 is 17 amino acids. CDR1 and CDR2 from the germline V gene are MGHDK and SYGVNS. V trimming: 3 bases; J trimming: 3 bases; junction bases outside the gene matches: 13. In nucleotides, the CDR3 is TGTGCCAGCAGTGATTGGTCGGGAGGGCCAGTCTGCTACGAGCAGTACTTC. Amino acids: CASSDWSGGPVCYEQYF.

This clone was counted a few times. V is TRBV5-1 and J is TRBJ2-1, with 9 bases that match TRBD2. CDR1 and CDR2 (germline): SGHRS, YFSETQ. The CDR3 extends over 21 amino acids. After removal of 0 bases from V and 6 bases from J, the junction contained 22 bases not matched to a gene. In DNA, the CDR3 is TGCGCCAGCAGCTTGGTTAGGGGGCTAGCGGGACTACCCGGGCCGGTCAATGAGCAGTTCTTC. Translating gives CASSLVRGLAGLPGPVNEQFF. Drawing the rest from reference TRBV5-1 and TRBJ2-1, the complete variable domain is KAGVTQTPRYLIKTRGQQVTLSCSPISGHRSVSWYQQTPGQGLQFLFEYFSETQRNKGNFPGRFSGRQFSNSRSEMNVSTLELGDSALYLCASSLVRGLAGLPGPVNEQFFGPGTRLTVL.

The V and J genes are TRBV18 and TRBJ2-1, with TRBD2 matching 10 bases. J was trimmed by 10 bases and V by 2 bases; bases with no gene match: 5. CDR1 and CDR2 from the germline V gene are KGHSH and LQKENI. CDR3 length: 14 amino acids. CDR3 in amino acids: CASSPRLAGDEQFF. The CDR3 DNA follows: TGTGCCAGCTCACCAAGGCTAGCGGGAGACGAGCAGTTCTTC.

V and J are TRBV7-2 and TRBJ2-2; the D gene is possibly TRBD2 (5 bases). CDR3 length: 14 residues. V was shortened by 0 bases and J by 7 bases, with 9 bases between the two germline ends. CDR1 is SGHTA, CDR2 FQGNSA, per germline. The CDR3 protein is CASSLATRDGELFF. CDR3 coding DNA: TGTGCCAGCAGCTTAGCGACACGGGACGGGGAGCTGTTTTTT.

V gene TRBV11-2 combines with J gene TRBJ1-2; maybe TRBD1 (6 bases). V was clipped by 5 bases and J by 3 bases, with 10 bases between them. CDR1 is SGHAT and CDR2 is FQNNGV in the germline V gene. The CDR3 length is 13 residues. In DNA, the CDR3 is TGTGCCAGCAGCCCCGACAGGTACTATGGCTACACCTTC. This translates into CASSPDRYYGYTF.

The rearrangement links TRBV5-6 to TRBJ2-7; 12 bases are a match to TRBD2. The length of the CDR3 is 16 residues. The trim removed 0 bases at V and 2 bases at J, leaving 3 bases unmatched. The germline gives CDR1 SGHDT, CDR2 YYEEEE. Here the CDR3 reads CASSLGTSGRPYEQYF. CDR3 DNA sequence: TGTGCCAGCAGCTTGGGAACTAGCGGGAGGCCCTACGAGCAGTACTTC.

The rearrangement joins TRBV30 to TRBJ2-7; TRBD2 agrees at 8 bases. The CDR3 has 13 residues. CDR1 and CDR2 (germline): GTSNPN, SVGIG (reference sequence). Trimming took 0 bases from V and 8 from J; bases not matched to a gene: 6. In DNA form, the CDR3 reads TGTGCCTGGAGTGTAGCGGGAGAAGTCCAGCAGTACTTC. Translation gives CAWSVAGEVQQYF.

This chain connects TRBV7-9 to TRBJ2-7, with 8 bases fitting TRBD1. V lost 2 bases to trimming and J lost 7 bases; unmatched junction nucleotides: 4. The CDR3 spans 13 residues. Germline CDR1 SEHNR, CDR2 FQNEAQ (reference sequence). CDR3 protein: CASSLLTGEEQYF. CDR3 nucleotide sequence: TGTGCCAGCAGCTTATTGACAGGGGAAGAGCAGTACTTC.

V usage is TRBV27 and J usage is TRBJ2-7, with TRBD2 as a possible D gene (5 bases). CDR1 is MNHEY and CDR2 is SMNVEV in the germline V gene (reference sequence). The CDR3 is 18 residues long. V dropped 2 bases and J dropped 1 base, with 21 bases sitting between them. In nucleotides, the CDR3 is TGTGCCAGCAGTTTACCCCTGCCGAAGGGAGAGTCGTCCTACGAGCAGTACTTC. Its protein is CASSLPLPKGESSYEQYF.

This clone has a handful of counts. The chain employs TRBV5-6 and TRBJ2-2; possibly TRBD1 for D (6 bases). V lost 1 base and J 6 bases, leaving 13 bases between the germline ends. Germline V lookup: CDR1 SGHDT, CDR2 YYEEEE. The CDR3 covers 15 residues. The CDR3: CASSLQGIGAGELFF. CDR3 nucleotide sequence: TGTGCCAGCAGCTTGCAGGGGATAGGCGCCGGGGAGCTGTTTTTT.

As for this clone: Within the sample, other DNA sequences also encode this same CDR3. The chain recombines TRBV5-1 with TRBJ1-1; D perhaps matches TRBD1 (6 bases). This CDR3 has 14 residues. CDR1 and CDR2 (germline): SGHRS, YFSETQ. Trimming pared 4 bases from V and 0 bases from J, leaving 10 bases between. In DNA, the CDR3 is TGCGCCAGCAGCCTGACAGGACTGAACACTGAAGCTTTCTTT. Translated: CASSLTGLNTEAFF.

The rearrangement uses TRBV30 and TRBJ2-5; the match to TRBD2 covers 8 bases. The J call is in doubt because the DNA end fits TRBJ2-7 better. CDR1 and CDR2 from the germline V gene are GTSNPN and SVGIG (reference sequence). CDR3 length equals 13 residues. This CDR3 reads CVLEDGRDGEQYF. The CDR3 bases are TGTGTCCTGGAGGACGGGAGGGACGGCGAGCAGTACTTC.

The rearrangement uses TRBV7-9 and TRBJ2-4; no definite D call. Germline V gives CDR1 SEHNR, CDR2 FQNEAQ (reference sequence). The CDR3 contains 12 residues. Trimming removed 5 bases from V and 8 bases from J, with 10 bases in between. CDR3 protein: CASSPEMDIQYF. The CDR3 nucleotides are TGTGCCAGCAGCCCCGAGATGGACATTCAGTACTTC.

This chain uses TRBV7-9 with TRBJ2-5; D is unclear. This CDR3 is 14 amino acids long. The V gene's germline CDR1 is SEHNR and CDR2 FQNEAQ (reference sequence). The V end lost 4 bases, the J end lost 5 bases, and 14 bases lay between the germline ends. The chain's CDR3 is CASSWQSRYETQYF. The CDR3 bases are TGTGCCAGCAGCTGGCAGTCCCGTTACGAGACCCAGTACTTC.

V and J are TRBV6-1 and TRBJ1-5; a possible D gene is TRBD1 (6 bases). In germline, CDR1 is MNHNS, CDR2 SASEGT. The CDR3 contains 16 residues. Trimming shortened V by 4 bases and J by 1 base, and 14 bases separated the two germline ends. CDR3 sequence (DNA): TGTGCCAGCAGTGGACCCGGGACAACGAGCAATCAGCCCCAGCATTTT. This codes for CASSGPGTTSNQPQHF.